This TCR beta chain was observed in a study of pediatric ulcerative colitis (dated by TCRdb to 2018 to 2020). As for the study more broadly: Among the ulcerative colitis patients, several had pancolitis and two had left-sided colitis, and histology in every patient was consistent with ulcerative colitis. By Pediatric Ulcerative Colitis Activity Index, a couple of patients had mild disease, several had moderate disease and three had acute severe colitis. From 8 or 9 newly diagnosed, treatment-naive pediatric ulcerative colitis patients and four non-IBD control children, paired blood and rectal samples were collected.

On the study overall, not on this receptor specifically: Rectal repertoire features separated controls, mild-moderate and acute severe colitis patients; acute severe colitis showed reduced rectal diversity due to clonal expansions. Because repertoires were derived from total lymphocyte DNA, patterns in rare subsets such as regulatory T cells may not have been reflected. The healthy control group was small, with only four individuals. For technical reasons, the blood samples of two patients yielded substantially fewer templates, so those samples were excluded from the blood-rectal overlap analysis. Significantly higher autologous blood-rectal clonal overlap was found in ulcerative colitis patients than in controls, which suggested increased T cell trafficking to inflamed tissue. Two rectal CDR3 clonotypes were present in all ulcerative colitis patients and in none of the controls. Rectal pinch biopsies may have included blood-derived T cells, especially in patients with overt colitis.

Rearranged CDR3 beta regions were amplified from genomic DNA with multiplex V and J primers using the immunoSEQ TRB Survey service. Survey-level sequencing depth of up to 500,000 reads per sample was used to keep depth equal across samples. The libraries were purified, combined into pools and sequenced with Illumina technology. The study's processing was this. immunoSEQ online tools were used for productive clonality, sample overlap, pairwise scatters, CDR3 beta length, V/D/J gene usage and productiveness. Alongside Shannon and Simpson indices, calculated diversity was computed as the number of unique rearrangements divided by total templates, multiplied by 100. Z-score normalized data were analyzed by principal component analysis with the R prcomp function and the ggbiplot package. Morisita's index was used to quantify blood-rectal clonal overlap within each subject. Imported from immuneACCESS, the table was reduced by TCRdb to in-frame sequences with V and J called. These copies leave out some clones; in studies compared against another copy, an unresolved V gene accounts for under half, and the cause of the remainder is not known. D and trimming were read from the DNA, whereas the V and J calls and clone size are those reported in that table. The sample table lists around 34,000 clones, about 81% of them with a count of one. The top ten constitute over 0.95% of the sample.

On this clone itself: Which antigen it targets is not known. Per-nucleotide qualities are absent, and no much larger clonotype sits a single base away.

During colonoscopy, one to two rectal pinch biopsies were obtained for research purposes. Before the diagnostic colonoscopy, none of the ulcerative colitis patients had been given immunosuppressive medication. Before DNA isolation, rectal biopsies were subjected to proteinase K digestion. The Wizard kit (Promega) was used to extract genomic DNA from the blood and intestinal samples. V was cut back by 5 bases and J by 0 bases, leaving a gap of 11 bases between them. Reading the germline V gene gives CDR1 MNHEY and CDR2 SVGAGI. The CDR3 starts with the cysteine, ends with the phenylalanine, and has 15 residues. CDR3 DNA only is kept here, 45 bases in frame from base 1.

Sequencing was carried out using gut tissue. The V and J genes are TRBV6-5 and TRBJ1-3, with no D gene named confidently. The clonotype was recovered from a boy aged 5-17 years with mild ulcerative colitis. The CDR3 reads as follows: CASSRDYNSGNTIYF. In nucleotides, the sequence is TGTGCCAGCAGTCGAGATTACAACTCTGGAAACACCATATATTTT.